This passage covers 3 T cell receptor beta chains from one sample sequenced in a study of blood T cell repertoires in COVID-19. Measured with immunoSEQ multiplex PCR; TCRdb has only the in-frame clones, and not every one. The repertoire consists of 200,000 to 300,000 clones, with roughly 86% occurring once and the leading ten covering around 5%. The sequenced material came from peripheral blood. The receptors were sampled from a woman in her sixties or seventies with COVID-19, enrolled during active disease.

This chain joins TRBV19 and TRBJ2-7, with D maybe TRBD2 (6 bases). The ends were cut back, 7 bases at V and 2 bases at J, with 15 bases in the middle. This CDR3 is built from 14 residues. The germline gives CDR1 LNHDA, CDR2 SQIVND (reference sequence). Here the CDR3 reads CASTYGRGTYEQYF. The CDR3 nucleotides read TGTGCCAGTACGTACGGGAGAGGGACCTACGAGCAGTACTTC.

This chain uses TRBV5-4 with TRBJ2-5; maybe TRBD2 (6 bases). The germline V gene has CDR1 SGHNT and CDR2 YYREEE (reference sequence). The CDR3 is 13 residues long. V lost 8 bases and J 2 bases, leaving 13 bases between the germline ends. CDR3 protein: CASTSTYQETQYF. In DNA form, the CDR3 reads TGTGCCAGTACTAGCACCTATCAAGAGACCCAGTACTTC.

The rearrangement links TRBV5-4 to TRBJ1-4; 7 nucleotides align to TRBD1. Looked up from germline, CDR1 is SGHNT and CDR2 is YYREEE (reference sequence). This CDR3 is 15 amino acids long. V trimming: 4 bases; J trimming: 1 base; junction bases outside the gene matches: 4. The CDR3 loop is CASSPRQGTNEKLFF. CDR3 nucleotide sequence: TGTGCCAGCAGCCCCCGACAGGGAACTAATGAAAAACTGTTTTTT.